This is a list of T cell receptor beta chains from one sample in a study of blood T cell repertoires in COVID-19. Sequencing used immunoSEQ multiplex PCR; TCRdb keeps in-frame clones, though not all of them. The repertoire holds roughly 180,000 clones, with 94% as singletons. Sequencing was carried out using peripheral blood. The receptors come from a man under 40 with COVID-19, enrolled during active disease. Each CDR3 is given with its conserved first and last residue. Fields, in order: clone size, J gene, V gene, D gene, CDR3 protein, CDR3 DNA. D genes are given only for firm matches. Not every row has a clone size; where given, it reads once, few, many or a size class.

>few|TRBJ1-1|TRBV5-4|.
CASSFPGPSRGTEAFF
TGTGCCAGCAGCTTTCCGGGCCCGAGCAGGGGCACTGAAGCTTTCTTT
>.|TRBJ1-4|TRBV12-3/TRBV12-4|.
CASHRNEKLFF
TGTGCCAGCCACCGGAATGAAAAACTGTTTTTT
>.|TRBJ1-4|TRBV5-1|.
CASSEGVTNEKLFF
TGCGCCAGCAGCGAGGGGGTAACTAATGAAAAACTGTTTTTT
>.|TRBJ1-5|TRBV19|.
CASKVDGNSNQPQHF
TGTGCCAGTAAGGTGGACGGGAATAGCAATCAGCCCCAGCATTTT
>.|TRBJ1-1|TRBV6-1|.
CASGEANTEAFF
TGTGCCAGCGGGGAGGCGAACACTGAAGCTTTCTTT
>.|TRBJ1-3|TRBV2|.
CASASGQISGNTIYF
TGTGCCAGCGCATCGGGACAAATCTCTGGAAACACCATATATTTT
>.|TRBJ2-1|TRBV9|.
CASSDSSYNEQFF
TGTGCCAGCAGCGATAGCTCCTACAATGAGCAGTTCTTC
>.|TRBJ1-5|TRBV6-1|.
CASSEYVFRADQPQHF
TGTGCCAGCAGTGAATATGTTTTCAGGGCGGATCAGCCCCAGCATTTT
>.|TRBJ1-1|TRBV6-5|TRBD1
CASRQGANTEAFF
TGTGCCAGCAGACAGGGGGCCAACACTGAAGCTTTCTTT
>.|TRBJ2-2|TRBV9|.
CASSPSTVPWDTGELFF
TGTGCCAGCAGCCCCTCGACAGTCCCTTGGGACACCGGGGAGCTGTTTTTT